This entry lists 2 T cell receptor beta chains sequenced from one sample in a study of spatial heterogeneity in lung cancer. TCRdb itself ran the 5' RACE reads through MiXCR, one entry per CDR3 protein. The data contain thousands of distinct CDR3 sequences, around a sixth of them singletons. Time point described: sample taken at primary tumor resection. The sample in question was normal lung tissue next to the tumor, obtained at surgery. These receptors were obtained from a male donor with early-stage non-small cell lung cancer.

By share, this clonotype ranks as medium-sized. This chain links TRBV5-1 with TRBJ1-4; TRBD1 matches 9 bases. The ends lost 4 bases at V and 8 bases at J; junction bases unmatched: 9. Germline V gene lookup returns CDR1 SGHRS and CDR2 YFSETQ. The CDR3 runs to 15 residues. CDR3 loop: CASSPSPTGGEKLFF. The CDR3 coding sequence is TGCGCCAGCAGCCCCTCCCCGACAGGGGGGGAAAAACTGTTTTTT. Drawing the rest from reference TRBV5-1 and TRBJ1-4, the complete variable domain is KAGVTQTPRYLIKTRGQQVTLSCSPISGHRSVSWYQQTPGQGLQFLFEYFSETQRNKGNFPGRFSGRQFSNSRSEMNVSTLELGDSALYLCASSPSPTGGEKLFFGSGTQLSVL.

The chain has TRBV6-1 and TRBJ2-1; tentative D call: TRBD2 (6 bases). The germline gives CDR1 MNHNS, CDR2 SASEGT. Trimming pared 11 bases from V and 1 base from J, leaving 15 bases between. The CDR3 consists of 14 residues. In nucleotides, the CDR3 is TGTGCCGGGGGGATAGGGAATTCCTACAATGAGCAGTTCTTC. Encoded protein: CAGGIGNSYNEQFF.